Listed here is a single T cell receptor (beta chain). This specimen belongs to a study of blood T cell repertoires in COVID-19. At the level of the study: Samples representing acute and convalescent COVID-19 were sourced from the United States, Italy and Spain. The analysed material was cDNA or gDNA that came from T cells, B-cell-depleted T cells, or PBMCs.

Assay used: immunoSEQ multiplex PCR; TCRdb lists only in-frame clones, some missing. This table holds 350,000 to 450,000 clones, 70% to 90% found once. The TCR comes from a woman in her 40s with COVID-19, enrolled during active disease. Material for sequencing was peripheral blood.

DNA of the CDR3: TGTGCCAGCAGCACCGACAGGGGGCCCGAAAAACTGTTTTTT. It encodes CASSTDRGPEKLFF. V gene TRBV7-9 combines with J gene TRBJ1-4; TRBD1 aligns across 10 bases. Germline lookup yields CDR1 SEHNR and CDR2 FQNEAQ (reference sequence). Trimming at V came to 5 bases and at J to 8 bases, leaving 5 bases not matched to a gene. This CDR3 contains 14 residues.